The clone carrying this T cell receptor (beta chain) was detected once. The antigen remains unidentified. These data originate in a study of OX40 agonist ivuxolimab in advanced cancers. Overall study context: The study treated patients with ivuxolimab, an agonistic anti-OX40 (CD134) antibody. Three patients got partial responses; one had hepatocellular carcinoma and two had cutaneous melanoma.

Germline V CDR1 and CDR2: MDHEN, SYDVKM. The CDR3 runs 11 residues. V was cut by 10 bases and J by 2 bases, with 9 bases left in between. The table came from immunoSEQ multiplex PCR; TCRdb's copy has only in-frame clones and leaves some out. Here the sample spans some 83,000 clones, over 90% being singletons. Findings and limits, study-wide: In general, CD8+ T cells held more expanded clones than CD4+ did, on average. Part of the nonresponder group also had normalized T-cell clonal expansion that was low.

The chain combines TRBV28 with TRBJ2-7; D gene unclear. The sample consisted of CD4+ or CD8+ T cells sorted from blood, taken in a trial of the OX40 agonist ivuxolimab. This sequence was found in an adult with an advanced solid tumor such as melanoma, head and neck, liver or kidney cancer. The CDR3 spells CATSETYEQYF. DNA of the CDR3: TGTGCCACCTCAGAAACCTACGAGCAGTACTTC. The complete variable domain, with remaining parts taken from reference TRBV28 and TRBJ2-7, reads DVKVTQSSRYLVKRTGEKVFLECVQDMDHENMFWYRQDPGLGLRLIYFSYDVKMKEKGDIPEGYSVSREKKERFSLILESASTNQTSMYLCATSETYEQYFGPGTRLTVT.